This T cell receptor (beta chain) was recorded in a study of blood T cell repertoires in COVID-19. After removal of 2 bases from V and 0 bases from J, the junction contained 6 bases not matched to a gene. Germline V gives CDR1 LGHNA, CDR2 YNFKEQ. There are 17 residues in the CDR3. Generated by immunoSEQ multiplex PCR, the TCRdb table keeps only in-frame clones and is missing some. The sample lists under 200,000 clones, less than 90% occurring once. Sequencing used PBMCs or T cells enriched from blood (not recorded which). The chain uses TRBV4-2 and TRBJ2-2; 7 bases are a match to TRBD2. The clonotype comes from a woman between 50 and 59 years old who had recovered from COVID-19. The CDR3: CASSQNAGGTNTGELFF. DNA for the CDR3: TGTGCCAGCAGCCAAAACGCCGGGGGGACGAACACCGGGGAGCTGTTTTTT.